The 14 T cell receptor beta chains below come from one sample, sequenced in a study of cytomegalovirus exposure and HLA in healthy donors listed by TCRdb under 2017. Library prep was done by the immunoSEQ multiplex PCR assay. A mixture of 60 forward primers for TCR Vbeta segments and 13 reverse primers for TCR Jbeta segments was used in the multiplex PCR. Here the immuneACCESS table is served through TCRdb, limited to in-frame sequences with V and J called. Missing clones are a known gap in these copies; in checked studies unresolved V genes cover under half, and the rest lacks a known reason. The sample table lists 75,000 to 100,000 clones, roughly two thirds of them with a count of one. The ten largest clones capture less than 4.5% of the sample. The material sequenced was PBMCs. Receptors were obtained from a man in his forties in good health and CMV-seronegative.

V is TRBV7-2 and J is TRBJ2-7, with 9 bases aligning to TRBD1. The ends lost 4 bases at V and 3 bases at J; junction bases unmatched: 1. The CDR3 extends over 13 amino acids. Germline V gene lookup returns CDR1 SGHTA and CDR2 FQGNSA. CDR3 in amino acids: CASSWDRVYEQYF. DNA of the CDR3: TGTGCCAGCAGCTGGGACAGGGTCTACGAGCAGTACTTC. Filled out from reference TRBV7-2 and TRBJ2-7, the complete variable domain reads GAGVSQSPSNKVTEKGKDVELRCDPISGHTALYWYRQSLGQGLEFLIYFQGNSAPDKSGLPSDRFSAERTGGSVSTLTIQRTQQEDSAVYLCASSWDRVYEQYFGPGTRLTVT.

The genes are TRBV9 and TRBJ1-2; 7 positions match TRBD1. Germline-derived CDR1 and CDR2 are SGDLS and YYNGEE. The V segment lost 0 bases and the J segment 5 bases; nucleotides outside the gene matches: 4. The CDR3 is 14 residues long. The CDR3 bases are TGTGCCAGCAGCGTAGAGGAGGGGGCATATGGCTACACCTTC. Protein product: CASSVEEGAYGYTF.

The chain uses TRBV18 and TRBJ2-2; 13 positions agree with TRBD2. Germline values: CDR1 KGHSH, CDR2 LQKENI. With V trimmed by 3 bases and J by 7 bases, 5 bases remained unmatched. The CDR3 is 16 residues long. The CDR3 bases are TGTGCCAGCTCACCCCGACTAGCGGGGGGCATCGGGGAGCTGTTTTTT. Its protein is CASSPRLAGGIGELFF.

The rearrangement joins TRBV11-3 to TRBJ1-6; 7 bases are a match to TRBD1. Germline V gene lookup returns CDR1 SGHNT and CDR2 YENEEA. The CDR3 contains 15 residues. The V and J ends lost 3 bases and 7 bases, in that order; junction bases with no gene match: 6. DNA of the CDR3: TGTGCCAGCAGCTTGACAGGGAGCCCGAATTCACCCCTCCACTTT. It specifies CASSLTGSPNSPLHF.

This clone showed up just a few times. Written as DNA, the CDR3 is TGCGCCAGCAGCCAAGGGCCCACCGCCGTAGGAAACACCATATATTTT. Translation: CASSQGPTAVGNTIYF. The genes are TRBV4-1 and TRBJ1-3; unclear D gene. V gave up 1 base and J gave up 4 bases, with 14 bases separating them. There are 16 residues in the CDR3. Germline V lookup: CDR1 MGHRA, CDR2 YSYEKL.

V usage is TRBV6-4 and J usage is TRBJ2-7; TRBD2 agrees at 9 bases. The J segment lost 0 bases and the V segment lost 2 bases, leaving 11 bases of the junction unmatched. In germline, CDR1 is MRHNA, CDR2 SNTAGT. This CDR3 is 18 amino acids long. The CDR3 loop is CASSDGLAGQRSSYEQYF. The DNA for the CDR3 is TGTGCCAGCAGTGACGGTCTAGCGGGACAACGGAGCTCCTACGAGCAGTACTTC.

The sample holds one count of this clone. This chain connects TRBV10-1 to TRBJ2-7; 9 nucleotides align to TRBD1. The CDR3 sequence is 18 residues long. With 6 bases clipped from V and 2 bases from J, the junction kept 17 bases outside the gene matches. Looked up from germline, CDR1 is WNHNN and CDR2 is SYGVQD (reference sequence). DNA for the CDR3: TGCGCCAGCAGGGTATTCCGGGACAGGGTATATCTGGCCTACGAGCAGTACTTC. Its translation: CASRVFRDRVYLAYEQYF.

This chain joins TRBV7-8 and TRBJ1-5; D unclear. CDR1 is SGHVS and CDR2 is FQNEAQ in the germline V gene. The CDR3 contains 16 residues. Trimming took off 4 bases at V and 0 bases at J, with 13 bases between the two ends. The CDR3, as DNA: TGTGCCAGCAGCTGGGCCGGGAAGGATAGCAATCAGCCCCAGCATTTT. Translation: CASSWAGKDSNQPQHF. The variable domain in full, completed from reference TRBV7-8 and TRBJ1-5, reads GAGVSQSPRYKVAKRGQDVALRCDPISGHVSLFWYQQALGQGPEFLTYFQNEAQLDKSGLPSDRFFAERPEGSVSTLKIQRTQQEDSAVYLCASSWAGKDSNQPQHFGDGTRLSIL.

Notes on this clone: Other DNA sequences within the sample encode an identical CDR3. DNA for the CDR3: TGTGCCAGCAGACGACAGGGAATAACTGAAGCTTTCTTT. This gives the protein CASRRQGITEAFF. The chain couples TRBV28 to TRBJ1-1; 7 bases line up with TRBD1. Germline assignment: CDR1 MDHEN and CDR2 SYDVKM. The CDR3 spans 13 residues. Trimming at V came to 6 bases and at J to 5 bases, leaving 6 bases not matched to a gene. Supplemented by reference TRBV28 and TRBJ1-1, the full variable domain reads DVKVTQSSRYLVKRTGEKVFLECVQDMDHENMFWYRQDPGLGLRLIYFSYDVKMKEKGDIPEGYSVSREKKERFSLILESASTNQTSMYLCASRRQGITEAFFGQGTRLTVV.

This chain links TRBV6-1 with TRBJ2-5; 13 positions match TRBD2. The J segment lost 0 bases and the V segment lost 0 bases, leaving 4 bases of the junction unmatched. This CDR3 comprises 18 residues. Germline V CDR1 and CDR2: MNHNS, SASEGT. CDR3 residues: CASSEARTSGGYQETQYF. As DNA, the CDR3 is TGTGCCAGCAGTGAAGCCAGGACTAGCGGGGGTTACCAAGAGACCCAGTACTTC.

This chain links TRBV10-1 with TRBJ1-6; tentatively, D is TRBD1 (5 bases). The V end lost 9 bases, the J end lost 0 bases, and 18 bases lay between the germline ends. The CDR3 loop spans 17 amino acids. CDR1 is WNHNN, CDR2 SYGVQD, per germline (reference sequence). The CDR3 DNA follows: TGCGCCAGTCTTCACCCAGGGCCGCTCTCCTATAATTCACCCCTCCACTTT. It yields the protein CASLHPGPLSYNSPLHF.

The chain combines TRBV7-9 with TRBJ2-7; TRBD1 might be the D (6 bases). Trimming shortened V by 5 bases and J by 0 bases, and 23 bases separated the two germline ends. The germline V gene encodes CDR1 SEHNR and CDR2 FQNEAQ (reference sequence). The CDR3 is 18 residues long. In DNA form, the CDR3 reads TGTGCCAGCAGCCCACCTCCCTGGGGGCGACGCAGCTCCTACGAGCAGTACTTC. Translated: CASSPPPWGRRSSYEQYF. The complete variable domain, with remaining parts taken from reference TRBV7-9 and TRBJ2-7, reads DTGVSQNPRHKITKRGQNVTFRCDPISEHNRLYWYRQTLGQGPEFLTYFQNEAQLEKSRLLSDRFSAERPKGSFSTLEIQRTEQGDSAMYLCASSPPPWGRRSSYEQYFGPGTRLTVT.

This rearrangement joins TRBV19 to TRBJ2-7; D might be TRBD2 (5 bases). The CDR3 contains 14 residues. V lost 6 bases, J lost 2 bases, and 14 bases lay in between. Germline V CDR1 and CDR2: LNHDA, SQIVND (reference sequence). The CDR3 nucleotides are TGTGCCAGTAGCCGTAGCGCTAACACCTACGAGCAGTACTTC. It specifies CASSRSANTYEQYF.

Only a few counts were recorded for this clone. The rearrangement uses TRBV6-1 and TRBJ1-2; D gene unclear. V lost 7 bases and J lost 2, with 14 bases in between. The CDR3 covers 14 residues. Per the germline V gene, CDR1 is MNHNS and CDR2 is SASEGT. The CDR3 nucleotides are TGTGCCAGCACTATGGGCAGGCAGAACTATGGCTACACCTTC. This codes for CASTMGRQNYGYTF.